These 21 T cell receptor beta chains came from one sample sequenced in a study of early T cells in non-severe SARS-CoV-2 infection. TCRdb re-called the 5' RACE reads with MiXCR, one entry per CDR3 protein. The sample shows tens of thousands of distinct CDR3 sequences, 7.5% to 10% of them seen only once. Sequences were obtained from whole blood. The receptors originated from an adult who was a healthcare worker with PCR-confirmed SARS-CoV-2 infection or an uninfected control (not recorded which).

This clonotype was found many times. V is TRBV4-2 and J is TRBJ2-7; TRBD2 matches 10 bases. After removal of 8 bases from V and 3 bases from J, the junction contained 10 bases not matched to a gene. The CDR3 totals 15 residues. Germline V gene sequence: CDR1 LGHNA, CDR2 YNFKEQ. CDR3 nucleotide sequence: TGTGCCAGCTCCCTGGGAGCGGGAGGGAACTACGAGCAGTACTTC. Amino acids: CASSLGAGGNYEQYF.

This clonotype was seen repeatedly, ten times or more. The genes are TRBV6-6 and TRBJ1-1; a weak D match, TRBD1 (5 bases). V shed 6 bases and J shed 8 bases, with 13 bases lying between them. CDR3 length: 12 amino acids. CDR1 is MNHNY, CDR2 SVGAGI, per germline (reference sequence). This CDR3 is CASSQTQEEAFF. In nucleotides, the CDR3 is TGTGCCAGCAGCCAGACACAGGAAGAAGCTTTCTTT.

V is TRBV12-3 or TRBV12-4 and J is TRBJ1-1; no reliable D call. The CDR3 spans 14 residues. The ends were cut back, 6 bases at V and 6 bases at J, with 17 bases in the middle. The CDR3 loop reads CASRVSRVSAEAFF. The CDR3 bases are TGTGCCAGCAGGGTAAGCCGGGTAAGCGCTGAAGCTTTCTTT.

Written as DNA, the CDR3 is TGTGCCTGGAGTATAGACAGCGAGTATGGCTACACCTTC. Translating gives CAWSIDSEYGYTF. The chain joins TRBV30 to TRBJ1-2; tentative D call: TRBD1 (5 bases). Per the germline V gene, CDR1 is GTSNPN and CDR2 is SVGIG (reference sequence). V lost 2 bases to trimming and J lost 5 bases, with 12 bases between them. The CDR3 loop spans 13 amino acids.

This clonotype was recorded a few times. The chain carries TRBV10-2 and TRBJ2-4; a weak D match, TRBD2 (6 bases). V lost 8 bases, J lost 1 base, and 15 bases lay in between. This CDR3 comprises 15 residues. CDR1 WSHSY and CDR2 SAAADI come from the germline V gene. The CDR3 DNA reads TGCGCCAGCGGACGGGGAGGTGGGGCCAAAAACATTCAGTACTTC. It codes for CASGRGGGAKNIQYF.

V usage is TRBV28 and J usage is TRBJ2-3; no clear D. CDR1 is MDHEN, CDR2 SYDVKM, per germline. CDR3 length: 12 amino acids. Trimming stripped 1 base from V and 6 bases from J, with 5 bases between. DNA of the CDR3: TGTGCCAGCAGTTTATCGTGGGATACGCAGTATTTT. Translated: CASSLSWDTQYF.

This clonotype was detected ten times or more. This chain connects TRBV7-2 to TRBJ2-3; 9 bases match TRBD1. The CDR3 is 14 residues long. Per the germline V gene, CDR1 is SGHTA and CDR2 is FQGNSA. The ends lost 4 bases at V and 6 bases at J; junction bases unmatched: 5. The CDR3 here is CASSWDREKDTQYF. CDR3 in DNA: TGTGCCAGCAGCTGGGACAGGGAAAAGGATACGCAGTATTTT.

This clonotype appeared many times. The V call is TRBV18, the J call TRBJ2-7; 9 nucleotides align to TRBD2. CDR1 is KGHSH, CDR2 LQKENI, per germline. The V segment lost 6 bases and the J segment 3 bases; nucleotides outside the gene matches: 6. This CDR3 has 14 residues. CDR3 coding DNA: TGTGCCAGCTCCGAGAGCGGGAGGCACTACGAGCAGTACTTC. It translates to CASSESGRHYEQYF.

This clonotype came up a few times. This chain links TRBV12-3 or TRBV12-4 with TRBJ1-6; D perhaps matches TRBD1 (5 bases). CDR3 length equals 17 residues. Trimming stripped 5 bases from V and 4 bases from J, with 18 bases between. CDR3 DNA sequence: TGTGCCAGCAGTCCCCAGGGAGGGCGGCTTTATAATTCACCCCTCCACTTT. Translating it yields CASSPQGGRLYNSPLHF.

This clonotype was seen a handful of times. This chain connects TRBV7-2 to TRBJ2-1; 9 bases are a match to TRBD2. The CDR3 runs 18 residues. Trimming removed 1 base from V and 0 bases from J; junction bases left unmatched: 7. Germline V lookup: CDR1 SGHTA, CDR2 FQGNSA. The CDR3 nucleotides read TGTGCCAGCAGCTTAGAATTGACTAGCGGAAGCTCCTACAATGAGCAGTTCTTC. This gives the protein CASSLELTSGSSYNEQFF.

This clonotype was detected only a few times. The V call is TRBV28, the J call TRBJ1-1; no definite D call. CDR1 is MDHEN, CDR2 SYDVKM, per germline. Trimming removed 1 base from V and 7 bases from J, with 7 bases in between. The CDR3 covers 12 residues. The DNA for the CDR3 is TGTGCCAGCAGTTTATCAGGAGGTGAAGCTTTCTTT. It translates to CASSLSGGEAFF.

This clonotype appeared many times. The chain employs TRBV20-1 and TRBJ2-2; D perhaps matches TRBD1 (5 bases). The CDR3 runs 16 residues. CDR1 and CDR2 (germline): DFQATT, SNEGSKA (reference sequence). Trimming pared 3 bases from V and 0 bases from J, leaving 14 bases between. The CDR3 DNA sequence: TGCAGTGCTAGCTACTTAGGACAAACGAACACCGGGGAGCTGTTTTTT. It translates to CSASYLGQTNTGELFF.

V is TRBV6-5 and J is TRBJ1-1; no reliable D call. The CDR3 contains 15 residues. Deletions cut 4 bases from V and 1 base from J, with 13 bases between. Germline assignment: CDR1 MNHEY and CDR2 SVGAGI. Here the CDR3 DNA reads TGTGCCAGCAGTTCTTTAGGGTTGGAGAACACTGAAGCTTTCTTT. Translation gives CASSSLGLENTEAFF.

This clonotype came up a few times. The rearrangement joins TRBV20-1 to TRBJ1-1; D not certain. Trimming shortened V by 7 bases and J by 6 bases, and 18 bases separated the two germline ends. Germline CDR1 and CDR2: DFQATT and SNEGSKA (reference sequence). The CDR3 is 13 amino acids. The CDR3 DNA follows: TGCAGTGTCCCTGGGTTTTCTGGCGCTGAAGCTTTCTTT. Residues: CSVPGFSGAEAFF.

This clonotype has at least ten counts. V is TRBV25-1 and J is TRBJ2-6, with D possibly TRBD1 on 6 matching bases. V was clipped by 2 bases and J by 4 bases, with 12 bases between them. Germline-derived CDR1 and CDR2 are MGHDK and SYGVNS. CDR3 length equals 16 residues. CDR3 residues: CASSETGTWGANVLTF. CDR3 coding DNA: TGTGCCAGCAGTGAAACAGGGACGTGGGGGGCCAACGTCCTGACTTTC.

This clonotype has a handful of counts. V is TRBV5-1 and J is TRBJ2-7; 7 bases fit TRBD1. Germline values: CDR1 SGHRS, CDR2 YFSETQ. The CDR3 runs 15 residues. V shed 0 bases, J shed 0 bases, and the junction held 3 bases outside the gene matches. CDR3 in amino acids: CASSLDRGISYEQYF. The CDR3 coding sequence is TGCGCCAGCAGCTTGGACAGGGGAATCTCCTACGAGCAGTACTTC.

The rearrangement uses TRBV27 and TRBJ2-3; 8 bases map to TRBD1. V was pared by 6 bases and J by 5 bases, with 10 bases of the junction left unmatched. There are 15 residues in the CDR3. CDR1 is MNHEY and CDR2 is SMNVEV in the germline V gene (reference sequence). CDR3 sequence reads: CASRTPTGGRDTQYF. CDR3 bases: TGTGCCAGCAGGACTCCCACAGGGGGGAGAGATACGCAGTATTTT.

This clonotype came up a few times. The gene calls are TRBV6-5 and TRBJ2-7; 9 nucleotides agree with TRBD1. The length of the CDR3 is 13 residues. Trimming cost V 7 bases and J 1 base; bases outside gene matches: 2. CDR1 MNHEY and CDR2 SVGAGI come from the germline V gene. The CDR3 DNA follows: TGTGCCAGCACACAGGGGGCATCCTACGAGCAGTACTTC. This gives the protein CASTQGASYEQYF.

This clonotype has at least ten counts. This CDR3 reads CASSLRDSYNYGYTF. The CDR3 DNA sequence: TGTGCCAGCAGCTTAAGGGACAGCTACAACTATGGCTACACCTTC. The rearrangement links TRBV7-8 to TRBJ1-2, with TRBD1 matching 7 bases. The V and J ends lost 2 bases and 2 bases, in that order; junction bases with no gene match: 5. Germline CDR1 reads SGHVS; CDR2 reads FQNEAQ. The CDR3 contains 15 residues.

This clonotype was counted only a few times. The chain is built from TRBV28 and TRBJ1-4; D remains ambiguous. The CDR3 extends over 13 amino acids. V was shortened by 7 bases and J by 5 bases, with 11 bases between the two germline ends. Germline assignment: CDR1 MDHEN and CDR2 SYDVKM. Written as DNA, the CDR3 is TGTGCCAGCACTGGTCCGAACAATGAAAAACTGTTTTTT. This codes for CASTGPNNEKLFF.

In its sample, this clonotype was seen a few times. J is TRBJ1-6 and V is TRBV4-1; D may be TRBD1 (6 bases). Germline CDR1 is MGHRA and CDR2 is YSYEKL. The CDR3 totals 18 residues. Deletions cut 1 base from V and 1 base from J, with 14 bases between. CDR3 protein: CASSQGTGAKSYNSPLHF. DNA of the CDR3: TGCGCCAGCAGCCAAGGGACGGGGGCGAAGTCCTATAATTCACCCCTCCACTTT.